One T cell receptor (delta chain) is described in this entry. As yet, its antigen is unknown. Sequences come from RNA converted to cDNA by reverse transcription. The CDR3 regions were amplified by multiplex PCR from V-gene primers to a constant-region primer. TCRdb fed the multiplex PCR reads into CATT to redo clone calling. The data contain about 75,000 delta-chain clones, 30% to 40% of them singletons. The entry originates in a study of Vδ1+ human thymocytes. Study-wide findings and caveats: Thymic TRG and TRD repertoires appeared highly polyclonal.

The CDR3 has 25 amino acids. From germline, CDR1 is TSWWSYY and CDR2 QGS. J was trimmed by 0 bases and V by 0 bases; bases with no gene match: 29. After alphabeta T cell depletion, CD3+ Vdelta1+ Vdelta2- thymocytes were sorted. This TCR was recovered from a boy younger than two who had congenital heart surgery. Sequencing was done on a sample of Vdelta1+ gamma-delta thymocytes from the thymus. Subset reported: FACS-sorted CD3+ TCRalphabeta- TCRVdelta1+ TCRVdelta2- thymocytes. This chain connects TRDV1 to TRDJ1; TRDD3 agrees at 9 bases. The CDR3 DNA is TGTGCTCTTGGGGAACTTCGGGCATCTGGGTGCCTACCTTACTGGGGGACGCCCTACACCGATAAACTCATCTTT. This encodes CALGELRASGCLPYWGTPYTDKLIF.